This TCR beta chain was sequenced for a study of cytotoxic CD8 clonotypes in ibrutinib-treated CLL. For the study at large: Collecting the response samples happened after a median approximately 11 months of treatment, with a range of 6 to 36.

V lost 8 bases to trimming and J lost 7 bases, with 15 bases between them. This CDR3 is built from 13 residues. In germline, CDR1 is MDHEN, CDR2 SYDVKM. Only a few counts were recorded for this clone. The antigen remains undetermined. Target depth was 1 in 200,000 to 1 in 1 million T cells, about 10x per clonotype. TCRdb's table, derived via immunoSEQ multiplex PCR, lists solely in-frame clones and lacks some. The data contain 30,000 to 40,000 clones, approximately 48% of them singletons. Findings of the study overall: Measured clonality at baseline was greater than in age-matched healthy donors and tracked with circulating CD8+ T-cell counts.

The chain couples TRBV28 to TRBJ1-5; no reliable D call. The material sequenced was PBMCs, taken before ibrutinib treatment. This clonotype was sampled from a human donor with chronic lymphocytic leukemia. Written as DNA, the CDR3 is TGTGCCAGCCTGGGGAAGGATTGGCAGCCCCAGCATTTT. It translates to CASLGKDWQPQHF.